Each of the 13 T cell receptor beta chains below was sequenced from the same sample in a study of T cell changes during pregnancy in multiple sclerosis. Repertoires were generated with immunoSEQ multiplex PCR, while TCRdb's copy carries only in-frame clones and drops some. The table shows about 34,000 clones, with about 90% occurring only once. The material sequenced was CD8+ T cells from peripheral blood mononuclear cells, taken in the third trimester of pregnancy. All receptors derive from a female donor with multiple sclerosis, enrolled in a pregnancy study.

This clone was recorded only once. The DNA for the CDR3 is TGCGCCAGCAGCCAAGATCCTGCGGGGGGGGGATACAATGAGCAGTTCTTC. Translating gives CASSQDPAGGGYNEQFF. The chain has TRBV4-3 and TRBJ2-1, with TRBD2 matching over 9 bases. The CDR3 extends over 17 amino acids. Per germline, CDR1 LGHNA and CDR2 YSLEER. J gave up 4 bases and V 0 bases, and 7 bases lay outside the gene matches.

The chain links TRBV7-2 to TRBJ2-7; tentatively, D is TRBD2 (5 bases). V lost 6 bases and J lost 0, with 6 bases in between. The CDR3 contains 12 residues. The germline gives CDR1 SGHTA, CDR2 FQGNSA. CDR3 loop: CASRGSSYEQYF. The CDR3 DNA reads TGTGCCAGCAGGGGGAGCTCCTACGAGCAGTACTTC.

The rearrangement uses TRBV7-3 and TRBJ2-5; 9 nucleotides agree with TRBD2. The CDR3 is made up of 14 amino acids. Trimming removed 2 bases from V and 2 bases from J; junction bases left unmatched: 0. Germline V gene lookup returns CDR1 SGHTA and CDR2 FQGTGA. The CDR3 reads CASSLAGGQETQYF. The CDR3 DNA follows: TGTGCCAGCAGCTTAGCGGGGGGGCAAGAGACCCAGTACTTC.

A few counts support this clone. The chain employs TRBV9 and TRBJ2-7; 10 bases line up with TRBD2. Germline CDR1 is SGDLS and CDR2 is YYNGEE. The length of the CDR3 is 16 residues. V lost 0 bases to trimming and J lost 4 bases; unmatched junction nucleotides: 7. The CDR3 loop is CASSVGSTSGVYEQYF. CDR3 nucleotides: TGTGCCAGCAGCGTAGGTTCCACTAGCGGGGTTTACGAGCAGTACTTC.

CDR3 sequence reads: CASRRRGSLEAFF. CDR3 bases: TGTGCCAGCCGCCGTAGGGGGAGTCTTGAAGCTTTCTTT. V usage is TRBV19 and J usage is TRBJ1-1, with D perhaps TRBD1 (6 bases). The CDR3 runs 13 residues. Germline CDR1 reads LNHDA; CDR2 reads SQIVND (reference sequence). V lost 9 bases and J lost 7, with 18 bases in between.

The chain has TRBV5-5 and TRBJ2-5; D ambiguous. CDR3 size: 13 residues. Trimming left V 0 bases short and J 5 bases short, with 8 bases between. Germline V gene lookup returns CDR1 SGHKS and CDR2 YYEKEE (reference sequence). The CDR3 loop reads CASSLEAGETQYF. For the CDR3, the DNA is TGTGCCAGCAGCTTGGAGGCCGGGGAGACCCAGTACTTC.

This clone has only a few counts. The chain combines TRBV6-5 with TRBJ1-1; D uncertain. The germline V and J ends were trimmed by 9 bases and 4 bases, with 9 bases remaining between them. The CDR3 is 11 residues long. Germline-derived CDR1 and CDR2 are MNHEY and SVGAGI. CDR3 residues: CASRTVTEAFF. CDR3 in DNA: TGTGCCAGTCGTACGGTCACTGAAGCTTTCTTT.

The chain combines TRBV28 with TRBJ2-5, with 7 bases fitting TRBD2. The length of the CDR3 is 13 residues. Germline-derived CDR1 and CDR2 are MDHEN and SYDVKM. Germline trimming cut 6 bases from V and 4 bases from J; bases unmatched to any gene: 5. CDR3 sequence: CASRPRGGETQYF. The CDR3 nucleotides read TGTGCCAGCAGACCTCGCGGGGGAGAGACCCAGTACTTC.

V gene TRBV6-6 combines with J gene TRBJ2-7; 7 nucleotides match TRBD1. Trimming cost V 5 bases and J 2 bases; bases outside gene matches: 6. This CDR3 has 14 residues. Germline V gene sequence: CDR1 MNHNY, CDR2 SVGAGI (reference sequence). The chain's CDR3 is CASSPLTGTYEQYF. CDR3 nucleotide sequence: TGTGCCAGCAGTCCCCTGACAGGGACCTACGAGCAGTACTTC.

V gene TRBV5-4 combines with J gene TRBJ2-1; TRBD2 agrees at 11 bases. CDR3 length equals 17 residues. Trimming cost V 4 bases and J 10 bases; bases outside gene matches: 16. Germline CDR1 and CDR2: SGHNT and YYREEE (reference sequence). CDR3 amino acids: CASSLTSGEYTISEQFF. CDR3 DNA: TGTGCCAGCAGCCTGACTAGCGGGGAATATACAATCAGCGAGCAGTTCTTC.

This chain joins TRBV7-9 and TRBJ2-7, with 10 positions matching TRBD2. Germline trimming cut 2 bases from V and 0 bases from J; bases unmatched to any gene: 1. The CDR3 has 15 residues. Germline V gives CDR1 SEHNR, CDR2 FQNEAQ (reference sequence). DNA for the CDR3: TGTGCCAGCAGCTTAACTAGCGGGGTCTCCTACGAGCAGTACTTC. Its protein product is CASSLTSGVSYEQYF.

The rearrangement joins TRBV7-9 to TRBJ2-2; 12 nucleotides agree with TRBD2. CDR1 is SEHNR, CDR2 FQNEAQ, per germline (reference sequence). The CDR3 loop spans 18 amino acids. With 4 bases clipped from V and 1 base from J, the junction kept 7 bases outside the gene matches. CDR3 in DNA: TGTGCCAGCAGCTACAGACTAGCGGGGGCTGTGAACACCGGGGAGCTGTTTTTT. Encoded protein: CASSYRLAGAVNTGELFF.

The CDR3 loop reads CASSSRDSSGYTF. The CDR3 bases are TGTGCCAGCAGTTCCCGGGACAGCAGTGGCTACACCTTC. This chain links TRBV9 with TRBJ1-2, with 7 nucleotides matching TRBD1. CDR1 SGDLS and CDR2 YYNGEE come from the germline V gene. This CDR3 is 13 amino acids long. Trimming removed 5 bases from V and 7 bases from J; junction bases left unmatched: 8.